The clone carrying this T cell receptor beta chain was seen a single time. What it binds is unknown. Version v3.0 of the immunoSEQ assay was performed at survey level. Repertoires were generated with immunoSEQ multiplex PCR, while TCRdb's copy carries only in-frame clones and drops some. In the table there are about 19,000 clones, just over 75% of which are singletons. The data were obtained in a study of long-term antiretroviral therapy in people with HIV. The germline V gene encodes CDR1 SGHTA and CDR2 FQGTGA. J gave up 1 base and V 6 bases, and 6 bases lay outside the gene matches. The CDR3 consists of 16 residues. Whole-study findings and limits: Researchers lacked any data on ART adherence, viral resistance or therapy changes. Transplant-donor-level diversity was not reached after ART, though diversity increased. Older ART regimens may have been in use when blood was drawn between about 2004 and 2017.

This TCR came from a woman between 45 and 65 years old with HIV. V usage is TRBV7-3 and J usage is TRBJ2-2, with 9 bases matching TRBD2. The sequencing used unsorted PBMCs, collected 0.5 years before starting antiretroviral therapy. CDR3 sequence reads: CASRRIAGVNTGELFF. The CDR3 DNA sequence: TGTGCCAGCAGGAGAATAGCGGGAGTGAACACCGGGGAGCTGTTTTTT.